These 7 T cell receptor beta chains came from one sample sequenced in a study of T-cell memory formation after mild COVID-19. TCRdb ran MiXCR on the 5' RACE reads and lists one entry per CDR3 protein. There are about 410,000 distinct CDR3 sequences in the sample; around 17% occur only once, and 20% to 25% lies in the top ten. The sample comprised PBMCs or a T cell subset sorted from them (not recorded which). These receptors originate from a man aged 18 to 30 who had mild COVID-19 (a few samples of this study predate the infection). Cell type and time point are not known.

This clonotype showed up just a few times. The gene calls are TRBV28 and TRBJ2-7; a weak D match, TRBD1 (5 bases). Germline V gene lookup returns CDR1 MDHEN and CDR2 SYDVKM. This CDR3 region has 13 residues. Deletions cut 5 bases from V and 2 bases from J, with 10 bases between. CDR3 residues: CASSRGRAYEQYV. In nucleotides, the CDR3 is TGTGCCAGCAGTAGGGGTAGGGCCTACGAGCAGTACGTC.

The sample holds many counts of this clonotype. This chain links TRBV12-3 or TRBV12-4 with TRBJ2-5; D gene uncertain. The CDR3 covers 14 residues. The V and J ends lost 6 bases and 4 bases respectively, with 15 bases between them. The CDR3 loop is CASSPSRASETQYF. CDR3 coding DNA: TGTGCCAGCAGCCCGAGTAGGGCATCAGAGACCCAGTACTTC.

The rearrangement joins TRBV3-1 to TRBJ1-1; tentative D call: TRBD1 (6 bases). In germline, CDR1 is LGHDT, CDR2 YNNKEL (reference sequence). The CDR3 covers 15 residues. The germline V and J ends were trimmed by 2 bases and 5 bases, with 15 bases remaining between them. The CDR3 DNA sequence: TGTGCCAGCAGCCAATATAGGGGGGCAATAACTGAAGCTTTCTTT. As protein: CASSQYRGAITEAFF. Using reference TRBV3-1 and TRBJ1-1 for the parts outside the CDR3, the full variable domain is DTAVSQTPKYLVTQMGNDKSIKCEQNLGHDTMYWYKQDSKKFLKIMFSYNNKELIINETVPNRFSPKSPDKAHLNLHINSLELGDSAVYFCASSQYRGAITEAFFGQGTRLTVV.

This clonotype was seen a handful of times. The V and J genes are TRBV29-1 and TRBJ1-5, with D tentatively TRBD1 (5 bases). V gave up 7 bases and J gave up 6 bases, with 13 bases separating them. The CDR3 covers 12 residues. Germline V CDR1 and CDR2: SQVTM, ANQGSEA. CDR3: CSGGRQVQPQHF. The DNA for the CDR3 is TGCAGCGGGGGACGGCAAGTTCAGCCCCAGCATTTT.

The chain carries TRBV19 and TRBJ1-2; perhaps TRBD1 as D (5 bases). Germline-derived CDR1 and CDR2 are LNHDA and SQIVND (reference sequence). The V gene lost 7 bases and the J gene lost 0 bases, with 12 bases spanning the gap. The CDR3 has 14 amino acids. The CDR3 spells CASIKGTANYGYTF. For the CDR3, the DNA is TGTGCCAGTATTAAGGGGACCGCTAACTATGGCTACACCTTC.

This clonotype was seen a handful of times. The genes are TRBV19 and TRBJ1-6, with 9 bases aligning to TRBD1. The CDR3 is 16 residues long. Trimming took 7 bases from V and 4 from J; bases not matched to a gene: 8. The germline CDR1 and CDR2 sequences are LNHDA and SQIVND (reference sequence). CDR3: CASNPTGTGYNSPLHF. The CDR3 bases are TGTGCCAGTAATCCCACCGGGACAGGGTATAATTCACCCCTCCACTTT.

V gene TRBV11-2 combines with J gene TRBJ2-3; 11 nucleotides line up with TRBD1. CDR3 size: 18 residues. With V trimmed by 2 bases and J by 6 bases, 13 bases remained unmatched. Per germline, CDR1 SGHAT and CDR2 FQNNGV. In DNA, the CDR3 is TGTGCCAGCAGCTTATGGTTTGGGGGACAGGGGGTCATGGATACGCAGTATTTT. Translated: CASSLWFGGQGVMDTQYF.